The present entry profiles one T cell receptor beta chain with its context. Germline V gene sequence: CDR1 SGHRS, CDR2 YFSETQ. The V gene lost 0 bases and the J gene lost 4 bases, with 13 bases spanning the gap. There are 16 residues in the CDR3. Profiling relied on immunoSEQ multiplex PCR, and the TCRdb table lists in-frame clones only, not all of them. The table shows about 2 million clones, with just under 95% occurring only once. Naive CD8 cells lacked CD45RO, underwent positive selection for CCR7 and left out terminally differentiated effector memory CD45RA+ cells. This specimen comes from a study of shared clonotypes between healthy human individuals.

This clonotype was obtained from a man between 18 and 35 years old in good health. The sequencing input was naive CD8+ T cells sorted from blood. The chain links TRBV5-1 to TRBJ2-2; no definite D call. CDR3 amino acids: CASSLEKPVITGELFF. Written as DNA, the CDR3 is TGCGCCAGCAGCTTGGAAAAACCGGTCATCACCGGGGAGCTGTTTTTT.